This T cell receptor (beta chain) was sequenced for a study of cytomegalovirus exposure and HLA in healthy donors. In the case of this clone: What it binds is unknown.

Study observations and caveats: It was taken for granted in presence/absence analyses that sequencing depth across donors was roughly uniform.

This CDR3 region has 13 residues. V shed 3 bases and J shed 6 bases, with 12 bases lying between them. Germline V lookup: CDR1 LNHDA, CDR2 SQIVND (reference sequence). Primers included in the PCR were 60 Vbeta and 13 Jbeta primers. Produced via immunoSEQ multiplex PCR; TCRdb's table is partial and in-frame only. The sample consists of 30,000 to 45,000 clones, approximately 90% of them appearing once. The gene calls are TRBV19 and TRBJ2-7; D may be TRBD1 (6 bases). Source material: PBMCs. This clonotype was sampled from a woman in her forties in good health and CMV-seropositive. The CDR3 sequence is CASSMGAAREQYF. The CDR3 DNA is TGTGCCAGTAGTATGGGGGCGGCCCGCGAGCAGTACTTC. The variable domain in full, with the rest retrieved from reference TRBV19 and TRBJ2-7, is DGGITQSPKYLFRKEGQNVTLSCEQNLNHDAMYWYRQDPGQGLRLIYYSQIVNDFQKGDIAEGYSVSREKKESFPLTVTSAQKNPTAFYLCASSMGAAREQYFGPGTRLTVT.